This entry lists 9 T cell receptor beta chains sequenced from one sample in a study of human T cells and chemical hapten exposure. Time point specified: patch test 2, 6 weeks after DPC sensitization. Treatment denoted: therapeutic diphenylcyclopropenone sensitization with weekly scalp DPC. TCRdb itself ran the RACE reads through MiXCR, one entry per CDR3 protein. The table includes about 84,000 distinct CDR3 sequences, roughly a tenth detected once. Material: whole blood, obtained in connection with sensitization to the hapten diphenylcyclopropenone (DPC). These receptors originate from a woman between 45 and 65 years old with alopecia areata. Some clones in this sample may be carry-over from other donors' samples.

This chain joins TRBV7-9 and TRBJ2-1; TRBD2 agrees at 14 bases. The CDR3 runs to 18 residues. Germline V gives CDR1 SEHNR, CDR2 FQNEAQ (reference sequence). The J segment lost 5 bases and the V segment lost 5 bases, leaving 11 bases of the junction unmatched. The CDR3, as DNA: TGTGCCAGCAGCCCCGGAGAGGGACTAGCGGGAGACCACAATGAGCAGTTCTTC. Translated: CASSPGEGLAGDHNEQFF.

This clonotype was seen only a few times. The chain joins TRBV11-3 to TRBJ2-2, with D possibly matching TRBD1 (5 bases). V lost 4 bases, J lost 4 bases, and 16 bases lay in between. The CDR3 has 16 amino acids. Germline loops: CDR1 SGHNT, CDR2 YENEEA. The CDR3 loop reads CASSSAPTATTGELFF. The DNA of the CDR3 is TGTGCCAGCAGCTCAGCACCGACAGCTACCACCGGGGAGCTGTTTTTT.

V gene TRBV6-5 combines with J gene TRBJ1-5, with TRBD1 identical over 7 bases. Germline V CDR1 and CDR2: MNHEY, SVGAGI. J gave up 6 bases and V 5 bases, and 7 bases lay outside the gene matches. The CDR3 contains 14 residues. CDR3 nucleotides: TGTGCCAGCAGTCCCCTGGACAGGCCTCAGCCCCAGCATTTT. Translation gives CASSPLDRPQPQHF.

This clonotype was detected a few times. The rearrangement links TRBV20-1 to TRBJ2-7, with D possibly TRBD1 on 5 matching bases. The CDR3 sequence is 17 residues long. V gave up 0 bases and J gave up 2 bases, with 20 bases separating them. CDR1 and CDR2 (germline): DFQATT, SNEGSKA (reference sequence). The CDR3 region has the DNA TGCAGTGCTAGAGATAGCACATCGGCAGGGAAGACCTACGAGCAGTACTTC. Its translation is CSARDSTSAGKTYEQYF.

In this sample, this clonotype turned up many times. This chain uses TRBV20-1 with TRBJ2-7; D perhaps matches TRBD1 (5 bases). The germline V and J ends were trimmed by 5 bases and 4 bases, with 12 bases remaining between them. The CDR3 length is 12 residues. The germline V gene encodes CDR1 DFQATT and CDR2 SNEGSKA (reference sequence). The CDR3 reads CSAQSGLYEQYF. The DNA for the CDR3 is TGCAGTGCTCAATCAGGGCTATACGAGCAGTACTTC.

V usage is TRBV6-5 and J usage is TRBJ1-2, with TRBD1 matching 9 bases. J was trimmed by 0 bases and V by 6 bases; bases with no gene match: 5. Germline V gives CDR1 MNHEY, CDR2 SVGAGI. This CDR3 is built from 15 residues. This CDR3 is CASRGTGPSNYGYTF. In nucleotides, the CDR3 is TGTGCCAGCAGGGGGACAGGGCCTTCTAACTATGGCTACACCTTC.

This clonotype was found a few times. The chain has TRBV14 and TRBJ2-1; D is ambiguous. Between the trimmed V and J ends, which lost 4 bases and 9 bases, there was a span of 16 bases. The germline gives CDR1 SGHDN, CDR2 FVKESK. The length of the CDR3 is 14 residues. This chain's CDR3 is CASSPLAGNREQFF. Written as DNA, the CDR3 is TGTGCCAGCAGCCCGTTGGCTGGTAATCGTGAGCAGTTCTTC. The complete variable domain, with remaining parts taken from reference TRBV14 and TRBJ2-1, reads EAGVTQFPSHSVIEKGQTVTLRCDPISGHDNLYWYRRVMGKEIKFLLHFVKESKQDESGMPNNRFLAERTGGTYSTLKVQPAELEDSGVYFCASSPLAGNREQFFGPGTRLTVL.

This clonotype was seen more than once but under ten times. This chain links TRBV5-1 with TRBJ1-1; D might be TRBD1 (5 bases). The length of the CDR3 is 15 residues. V lost 2 bases to trimming and J lost 5 bases, with 16 bases between them. Per germline, CDR1 SGHRS and CDR2 YFSETQ. CDR3 amino acids: CASSLTLQEGTEAFF. The CDR3 nucleotides are TGCGCCAGCAGCTTAACATTACAGGAAGGGACTGAAGCTTTCTTT.

This clonotype has ten or more counts. J is TRBJ2-1 and V is TRBV29-1; no firm D call. V was trimmed by 4 bases and J by 9 bases, leaving 10 bases between them. The CDR3 sequence is 11 residues long. Looked up from germline, CDR1 is SQVTM and CDR2 is ANQGSEA. Here the CDR3 DNA reads TGCAGCGTTGGAGTGGGTGGTGAGCAGTTCTTC. This translates into CSVGVGGEQFF.